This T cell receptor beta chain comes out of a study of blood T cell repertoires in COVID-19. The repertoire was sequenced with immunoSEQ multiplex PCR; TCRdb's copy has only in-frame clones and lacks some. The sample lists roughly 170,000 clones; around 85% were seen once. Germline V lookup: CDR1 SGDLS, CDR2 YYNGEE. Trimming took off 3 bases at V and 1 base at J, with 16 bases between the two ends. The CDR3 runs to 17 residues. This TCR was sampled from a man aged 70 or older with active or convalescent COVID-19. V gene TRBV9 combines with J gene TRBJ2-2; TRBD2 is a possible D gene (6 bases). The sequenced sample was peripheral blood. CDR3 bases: TGTGCCAGCAGCGGACTAGAGGGCGGCGGGAACACCGGGGAGCTGTTTTTT. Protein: CASSGLEGGGNTGELFF.